The present T cell receptor beta chain was sequenced within a study of blood T cell repertoires in COVID-19. Study-level information: Material from acute and convalescent COVID-19 was sourced from the United States, Italy and Spain. T cells, B-cell-depleted T cells, or PBMCs supplied cDNA or gDNA.

The junction had 2 bases not matched to a gene; V was cut back by 3 bases and J by 2 bases. The CDR3 extends over 15 amino acids. Germline assignment: CDR1 SGHDT and CDR2 YYEEEE. Per the original data handling: Amplified reference gene primers provided the basis for estimating nucleated cell counts. Using immunoSEQ multiplex PCR, the repertoire was profiled, and TCRdb retains in-frame clones only, with some absent. From that table come the V and J calls and clone size; the DNA was used to work out D and trimming. The sample contains around 92,000 clones, 83% of which appear only once. The source is an elderly woman with acute or convalescent COVID-19. The specimen was peripheral blood. This chain joins TRBV5-6 and TRBJ2-1, with 10 bases matching TRBD2. This chain's CDR3 is CASSSSGRPYNEQFF. The CDR3 DNA is TGTGCCAGCAGCTCTAGCGGGAGACCCTACAATGAGCAGTTCTTC.